The rows below give T cell receptor beta chains drawn from one sample of a study of identical twins. TCRdb redid the calling of the 5' RACE reads with MiXCR, one entry per CDR3 protein. The repertoire includes 500,000 to 700,000 distinct CDR3 sequences, around 7.5% of them detected once, and over 1.5% sits in the top ten. These data also formed part of another study, on yellow fever vaccine responses in identical twins.

Sequenced material: PBMCs. These receptors all stem from a young woman in good health. Each CDR3 is given with its conserved first and last residue. A D gene is named only where the DNA matches it firmly. Clone sizes are given selectively: once, few, many, or a class where the clone is expanded.

J gene	clone size	V gene	D gene	CDR3 protein	CDR3 DNA
TRBJ2-5	few	TRBV27	NA	CASSGRARAQETQYF	TGTGCCAGCAGTGGGCGGGCCAGGGCCCAAGAGACCCAGTACTTC
TRBJ2-1	few	TRBV11-2	NA	CASSLDLRGASYNEQFF	TGTGCCAGCAGCTTAGATCTCCGGGGGGCCTCCTACAATGAGCAGTTCTTC
TRBJ1-5	many	TRBV20-1	NA	CSARDSPSDVQPQHF	TGCAGTGCTAGAGATAGTCCCAGTGATGTCCAGCCCCAGCATTTT
TRBJ2-1	few	TRBV28	NA	CASSFNFRYNEQFF	TGTGCCAGCAGTTTTAATTTCCGTTACAATGAGCAGTTCTTC
TRBJ2-7	NA	TRBV13	NA	CASSPVVGYEQYF	TGTGCCAGCAGCCCCGTGGTAGGGTACGAGCAGTACTTC
TRBJ2-1	many	TRBV4-2	NA	CASSGYYNEQFF	TGTGCCAGCAGCGGTTACTACAATGAGCAGTTCTTC
TRBJ2-1	NA	TRBV15	TRBD1	CATSRTGNNDEQFF	TGTGCCACCAGCAGGACAGGGAACAACGATGAGCAGTTCTTC
TRBJ1-1	few	TRBV20-1	NA	CSASRAGMNTEAFF	TGCAGTGCTTCCCGGGCAGGGATGAACACTGAAGCTTTCTTT
TRBJ2-7	few	TRBV12-3/TRBV12-4	NA	CASSLTKGEQYF	TGTGCCAGCAGTTTAACAAAAGGAGAGCAGTACTTC
TRBJ1-5	few	TRBV4-1	NA	CASSQGEDQPQHF	TGCGCCAGCAGCCAAGGGGAGGATCAGCCCCAGCATTTT
TRBJ2-3	many	TRBV7-9	TRBD2	CASSLLGRGTDTQYF	TGTGCCAGCAGCTTATTGGGGAGGGGCACAGATACGCAGTATTTT
TRBJ2-7	few	TRBV7-3	NA	CASSLWTGTQYEQYF	TGTGCCAGCAGCTTATGGACGGGAACCCAATACGAGCAGTACTTC
TRBJ2-3	few	TRBV28	TRBD2	CASIPREGTDTQYF	TGTGCCAGCATTCCACGGGAGGGAACAGATACGCAGTATTTT
TRBJ2-3	NA	TRBV15	NA	CATSRDRSVSSTDTQYF	TGTGCCACCAGCAGAGATCGGTCCGTCTCTAGCACAGATACGCAGTATTTT
TRBJ2-3	many	TRBV7-9	TRBD2	CASSQLAGWSDTQYF	TGTGCCAGCAGCCAACTAGCGGGGTGGTCAGATACGCAGTATTTT
TRBJ2-1	many	TRBV6-1	NA	CASSTRRSYNEQFF	TGTGCCAGCAGTACGAGGCGCTCCTACAATGAGCAGTTCTTC
TRBJ2-6	many	TRBV11-2	TRBD2	CASSPRTSGGSSGANVLTF	TGTGCCAGCAGCCCTAGGACTAGCGGGGGGAGCTCTGGGGCCAACGTCCTGACTTTC
TRBJ2-2	NA	TRBV2	TRBD1	CASSDQDRKITNTGELFF	TGTGCCAGCAGTGACCAGGACAGGAAGATTACGAACACCGGGGAGCTGTTTTTT
TRBJ2-5	NA	TRBV7-1	TRBD2	CASSSIGGLSGWVTSGGTKETQYF	TGTGCCAGCAGCTCCATAGGTGGACTGTCTGGTTGGGTCACTAGCGGGGGCACCAAAGAGACCCAGTACTTC
TRBJ1-6	NA	TRBV25-1	TRBD1	CATMDRVGSPLHF	TGTGCCACCATGGACAGGGTGGGATCACCCCTCCACTTT
TRBJ2-1	NA	TRBV7-9	NA	CASDSTGEQFF	TGTGCCAGCGATAGTACCGGTGAGCAGTTCTTC
TRBJ2-3	few	TRBV5-1	NA	CASSAAGAQIVTDTQYF	TGCGCCAGCAGCGCCGCGGGGGCGCAGATCGTCACAGATACGCAGTATTTT
TRBJ2-3	few	TRBV10-3	TRBD1	CAISGSRRDRNTDTQYF	TGTGCCATCAGTGGCAGCCGCCGGGACAGGAACACAGATACGCAGTATTTT